The present T cell receptor (beta chain) was sequenced within a study of blood T cell repertoires in COVID-19. Across the whole study: Specimens from acute and convalescent COVID-19 originated in the United States, Italy and Spain.

Libraries were prepared by immunoSEQ multiplex PCR; TCRdb keeps only in-frame clonotypes and omits some of them. This sample has about 380,000 clones, with 88% found just once. Either two negative PCRs, clearance, or symptom resolution qualified Cohort 3 donors as recovered. Germline V gene sequence: CDR1 SGHTA, CDR2 FQGTGA. The CDR3 loop spans 17 amino acids. With V trimmed by 5 bases and J by 3 bases, 4 bases remained unmatched. The rearrangement joins TRBV7-3 to TRBJ2-2; 15 bases match TRBD2. This clonotype was obtained from a woman aged 18 to 35 who had recovered from COVID-19. Sequenced input: PBMCs or T cells enriched from blood (not recorded which). The CDR3 loop reads CASSKGLAGGYTGELFF. The CDR3 nucleotides read TGTGCCAGCAGCAAGGGACTAGCGGGGGGATACACCGGGGAGCTGTTTTTT. The full variable domain, its missing parts supplied by reference TRBV7-3 and TRBJ2-2, is GAGVSQTPSNKVTEKGKYVELRCDPISGHTALYWYRQSLGQGPEFLIYFQGTGAADDSGLPNDRFFAVRPEGSVSTLKIQRTERGDSAVYLCASSKGLAGGYTGELFFGEGSRLTVL.